Presented here are 23 T cell receptor beta chains from one specimen sequenced in a study of Ad26.COV2.S vaccination and SARS-CoV-2 variants. Profiling relied on immunoSEQ multiplex PCR, and the TCRdb table lists in-frame clones only, not all of them. This table has about 350,000 clones, around 90% appearing once. As for treatment: roughly 20 received Ad26.COV2.S at low or high dose, single or two shots; 5 received placebo; per-sample allocation not given. Sampling happened 63 days after the first vaccine or placebo injection. The sequences come from peripheral blood, collected in a trial of Ad26.COV2.S vaccine versus placebo. These receptors originate from a person aged 18-60 years who received the Ad26.COV2.S COVID-19 vaccine or a placebo.

The V gene is TRBV4-3, the J gene TRBJ2-3; tentative D call: TRBD1 (5 bases). This CDR3 has 16 residues. Germline loops: CDR1 LGHNA, CDR2 YSLEER. Trimming stripped 2 bases from V and 1 base from J, with 13 bases between. CDR3 in DNA: TGCGCCAGCAGCCAACAGGGAACTTCGGGCACAGATACGCAGTATTTT. Amino acids: CASSQQGTSGTDTQYF.

This rearrangement joins TRBV5-6 to TRBJ1-1; no reliable D call. With 2 bases removed from V and 2 bases from J, the gap between germline ends came to 7 bases. Germline assignment: CDR1 SGHDT and CDR2 YYEEEE. The CDR3 runs to 13 residues. CDR3 nucleotide sequence: TGTGCCAGCAGCTTAGAATATAACACTGAAGCTTTCTTT. Protein: CASSLEYNTEAFF.

V is TRBV4-2 and J is TRBJ2-7; 9 bases align to TRBD2. Germline V CDR1 and CDR2: LGHNA, YNFKEQ. The J segment lost 0 bases and the V segment lost 4 bases, leaving 13 bases of the junction unmatched. CDR3 length: 18 residues. CDR3 loop: CASSRELVTSGSSYEQYF. CDR3 nucleotide sequence: TGTGCCAGCAGCCGAGAATTGGTGACTAGCGGTAGCTCCTACGAGCAGTACTTC.

A note on this clone: This may stem from a read error, because a much larger clone lies one nucleotide away. Other DNA sequences in the same sample also yield this CDR3. The rearrangement joins TRBV12-3 or TRBV12-4 to TRBJ2-1; unclear D gene. The V end was cut by 6 bases, the J end by 5 bases, with 5 bases between. The CDR3 contains 11 residues. DNA for the CDR3: TGTGCCAGCAGCTTTAACAATGAGCAGTTCTTC. Its protein is CASSFNNEQFF.

The chain combines TRBV7-2 with TRBJ1-2, with 7 bases aligning to TRBD1. The CDR3 length is 15 residues. With V trimmed by 6 bases and J by 0 bases, 7 bases remained unmatched. In germline, CDR1 is SGHTA, CDR2 FQGNSA. CDR3 coding DNA: TGTGCCAGCAGACCAACGACAGGGTCTAACTATGGCTACACCTTC. This sequence encodes CASRPTTGSNYGYTF.

The rearrangement uses TRBV9 and TRBJ2-1, with D possibly matching TRBD2 (6 bases). CDR3 length equals 12 residues. V was pared by 4 bases and J by 7 bases, with 9 bases between. Germline CDR1 SGDLS, CDR2 YYNGEE. CDR3 region: CASSPGGNEQFF. For the CDR3, the DNA is TGTGCCAGCAGCCCTGGGGGGAATGAGCAGTTCTTC. The whole variable domain, filled in from reference TRBV9 and TRBJ2-1, reads DSGVTQTPKHLITATGQRVTLRCSPRSGDLSVYWYQQSLDQGLQFLIQYYNGEERAKGNILERFSAQQFPDLHSELNLSSLELGDSALYFCASSPGGNEQFFGPGTRLTVL.

This chain joins TRBV7-8 and TRBJ1-6, with a weak D call TRBD1 (5 bases). This CDR3 spans 14 amino acids. V was pared by 5 bases and J by 9 bases, with 14 bases between. Per the germline V gene, CDR1 is SGHVS and CDR2 is FQNEAQ. For the CDR3, the DNA is TGTGCCAGCAGCCTTCAGGGAAATGTTTCACCCCTCCACTTT. Encoded protein: CASSLQGNVSPLHF. Full variable domain (rest looked up from reference TRBV7-8 and TRBJ1-6): GAGVSQSPRYKVAKRGQDVALRCDPISGHVSLFWYQQALGQGPEFLTYFQNEAQLDKSGLPSDRFFAERPEGSVSTLKIQRTQQEDSAVYLCASSLQGNVSPLHFGNGTRLTVT.

The gene calls are TRBV15 and TRBJ2-1; D is tentatively TRBD1 or TRBD2 (6 bases each). This CDR3 has 15 residues. Germline assignment: CDR1 LNHNV and CDR2 YYDKDF (reference sequence). V was cut by 4 bases and J by 5 bases, with 15 bases left in between. CDR3 sequence: CATSIGGRPNNEQFF. For the CDR3, the DNA is TGTGCCACCAGCATCGGGGGCCGGCCTAACAATGAGCAGTTCTTC.

The chain is built from TRBV28 and TRBJ2-5; D gene unclear. V was clipped by 8 bases and J by 2 bases, with 9 bases between them. Germline V gene lookup returns CDR1 MDHEN and CDR2 SYDVKM. There are 12 residues in the CDR3. The CDR3 DNA is TGTGCCAGCGATAGACCTCAAGAGACCCAGTACTTC. Protein product: CASDRPQETQYF.

The V and J genes are TRBV6-5 and TRBJ2-5, with 8 positions matching TRBD1. Per germline, CDR1 MNHEY and CDR2 SVGAGI. CDR3 length: 14 amino acids. The J segment lost 5 bases and the V segment lost 5 bases, leaving 7 bases of the junction unmatched. The CDR3 DNA reads as TGTGCCAGCAGTCACGGACAGGGCGGGGAGACCCAGTACTTC. Translating it yields CASSHGQGGETQYF.

In its sample, this clone was seen once. The genes are TRBV24-1 and TRBJ2-1, with 11 bases lining up with TRBD2. The CDR3 covers 15 residues. The V gene end was trimmed by 4 bases and the J gene end by 8 bases; junction bases not matched to a gene: 6. Germline CDR1 and CDR2: KGHDR and SFDVKD. The CDR3 spells CATSEVAGGPDEQFF. The CDR3 coding sequence is TGTGCCACCAGTGAGGTAGCGGGGGGGCCTGATGAGCAGTTCTTC.

The gene calls are TRBV5-4 and TRBJ2-7; tentatively, D is TRBD1 or TRBD2 (5 bases each). CDR1 SGHNT and CDR2 YYREEE come from the germline V gene (reference sequence). Between the trimmed V and J ends, which lost 1 base and 3 bases, there was a span of 11 bases. This CDR3 is 14 amino acids long. CDR3 bases: TGTGCCAGCAGCTTGCCGGGACGCAACTACGAGCAGTACTTC. Its translation is CASSLPGRNYEQYF.

The chain is built from TRBV4-3 and TRBJ2-7, with 7 bases lining up with TRBD1. Trimming took 2 bases from V and 0 from J; bases not matched to a gene: 13. The germline V gene encodes CDR1 LGHNA and CDR2 YSLEER. The CDR3 length is 18 residues. The CDR3 loop is CASSQNPFGTANSYEQYF. The CDR3 region has the DNA TGCGCCAGCAGCCAAAATCCCTTCGGGACAGCTAACTCCTACGAGCAGTACTTC.

This clone was recorded a few times. The chain links TRBV27 to TRBJ2-7, with a weak D call TRBD2 (6 bases). This CDR3 has 13 residues. Germline assignment: CDR1 MNHEY and CDR2 SMNVEV (reference sequence). V lost 6 bases, J lost 1 base, and 10 bases lay in between. In DNA, the CDR3 is TGTGCCAGCAGCGGGACTGGTTCCTACGAGCAGTACTTC. Amino acid sequence: CASSGTGSYEQYF.

This chain uses TRBV3-1 (or the pseudogene TRBV3-2) with TRBJ2-7; D unclear. The V end lost 1 base, the J end lost 1 base, and 11 bases lay between the germline ends. The CDR3 is 15 residues long. The germline CDR1 and CDR2 sequences are LGHDT and YNNKEL (reference sequence). This CDR3 reads CASSQVRLQSYEQYF. CDR3 nucleotides: TGTGCCAGCAGCCAAGTTAGGTTACAATCCTACGAGCAGTACTTC.

V is TRBV15 and J is TRBJ1-4; the D gene is possibly TRBD1 (5 bases). V shed 3 bases and J shed 3 bases, with 8 bases lying between them. The CDR3 totals 14 residues. Germline loops: CDR1 LNHNV, CDR2 YYDKDF (reference sequence). The CDR3, as DNA: TGTGCCACCAGCAGCGAGGGACCTAATGAAAAACTGTTTTTT. Residues: CATSSEGPNEKLFF.

V usage is TRBV19 and J usage is TRBJ1-2; 9 bases match TRBD1. The V gene end was trimmed by 3 bases and the J gene end by 2 bases; junction bases not matched to a gene: 1. The CDR3 covers 14 residues. The V gene's germline CDR1 is LNHDA and CDR2 SQIVND (reference sequence). The CDR3 coding sequence is TGTGCCAGTAGTATCGACAGGGGGAACTATGGCTACACCTTC. Protein product: CASSIDRGNYGYTF.

V gene TRBV5-6 combines with J gene TRBJ2-3, with D perhaps matching TRBD2 (5 bases). The CDR3 loop spans 16 amino acids. Trimming removed 3 bases at V and 3 bases at J, with 17 bases between. Germline CDR1 is SGHDT and CDR2 is YYEEEE. The DNA of the CDR3 is TGTGCCAGCAGCTGGTTGGGAGAGGGAAGAACAGATACGCAGTATTTT. Amino acids: CASSWLGEGRTDTQYF.

The count of this clone is one. The rearrangement joins TRBV28 to TRBJ1-6; the D gene is possibly TRBD1 (6 bases). The germline gives CDR1 MDHEN, CDR2 SYDVKM. V lost 8 bases and J lost 6, with 14 bases in between. The CDR3 sequence is 14 residues long. CDR3 in amino acids: CASRPGQPNSPLHF. The CDR3 DNA reads as TGTGCCAGCCGCCCCGGACAGCCTAATTCACCCCTCCACTTT. The variable domain in full, completed from reference TRBV28 and TRBJ1-6, reads DVKVTQSSRYLVKRTGEKVFLECVQDMDHENMFWYRQDPGLGLRLIYFSYDVKMKEKGDIPEGYSVSREKKERFSLILESASTNQTSMYLCASRPGQPNSPLHFGNGTRLTVT.

The chain is built from TRBV18 and TRBJ2-7; D is ambiguous. The CDR3 is 13 residues long. Deletions cut 6 bases from V and 6 bases from J, with 15 bases between. Per germline, CDR1 KGHSH and CDR2 LQKENI. CDR3 nucleotide sequence: TGTGCCAGCTCCCCGAACTTCAAACGCGAGCAGTACTTC. Translated: CASSPNFKREQYF. Supplemented by reference TRBV18 and TRBJ2-7, the full variable domain reads NAGVMQNPRHLVRRRGQEARLRCSPMKGHSHVYWYRQLPEEGLKFMVYLQKENIIDESGMPKERFSAEFPKEGPSILRIQQVVRGDSAAYFCASSPNFKREQYFGPGTRLTVT.

This clone was found a few times. V is TRBV9 and J is TRBJ2-1, with D possibly being TRBD1 or TRBD2 (9 bases each). The CDR3 extends over 20 amino acids. With 6 bases removed from V and 2 bases from J, the gap between germline ends came to 30 bases. The V gene's germline CDR1 is SGDLS and CDR2 YYNGEE. CDR3: CASTGVGQGASGNTYNEQFF. The CDR3 DNA reads TGTGCCAGCACAGGGGTGGGACAGGGTGCTAGCGGGAACACCTACAATGAGCAGTTCTTC. Filled out from reference TRBV9 and TRBJ2-1, the complete variable domain reads DSGVTQTPKHLITATGQRVTLRCSPRSGDLSVYWYQQSLDQGLQFLIQYYNGEERAKGNILERFSAQQFPDLHSELNLSSLELGDSALYFCASTGVGQGASGNTYNEQFFGPGTRLTVL.

The chain joins TRBV10-3 to TRBJ1-1; no firm D call. Germline CDR1 and CDR2: ENHRY and SYGVKD. The CDR3 totals 11 residues. Trimming pared 2 bases from V and 7 bases from J, leaving 5 bases between. DNA for the CDR3: TGTGCCATCAGTGAGATGGATGAAGCTTTCTTT. Translating gives CAISEMDEAFF.

This chain joins TRBV5-5 and TRBJ1-6, with 7 nucleotides matching TRBD1. The length of the CDR3 is 15 residues. J lost 7 bases, V lost 2 bases, and 6 bases had no gene match. The germline V gene has CDR1 SGHKS and CDR2 YYEKEE (reference sequence). The CDR3 DNA reads TGTGCCAGCAGCTTCTTAGGGGGCGGGAATTCACCCCTCCACTTT. Protein product: CASSFLGGGNSPLHF.